This is a list of T cell receptor beta chains from one sample in a study of blood T cells in healthy people across ages. TCRdb reanalysed the 5' RACE reads using MiXCR and keeps one entry per CDR3 protein. Of roughly 800,000 distinct CDR3 sequences in the sample, roughly 50% were seen once. Sequencing input: blood. All receptors come from a man aged 30 to 45 in good health. Both conserved end residues are part of each CDR3.

j_gene | v_gene | CDR3aa
TRBJ2-4 | TRBV11-2 | CASSFASENIQYF
TRBJ2-5 | TRBV18 | CASSPPGATQETQYF
TRBJ2-5 | TRBV5-1 | CASSLEGGQGKETQYF
TRBJ2-1 | TRBV12-3/TRBV12-4 | CASSPLAGGLGEQFF
TRBJ1-1 | TRBV29-1 | CSVDLSSTGEAFF
TRBJ2-7 | TRBV4-1 | CASSPTLAGPYEQYF
TRBJ2-1 | TRBV6-2/TRBV6-3 | CASVTGLAGYNEQFF
TRBJ2-1 | TRBV12-3/TRBV12-4 | CASRILAGGYEQFF
TRBJ2-1 | TRBV20-1 | CSASGQGANEQFF
TRBJ1-4 | TRBV20-1 | CSARRQFNEKLFF
NA | TRBV20-1 | CSATKGGTYEQYF
TRBJ2-1 | TRBV20-1 | CSARVGGQPEGNEQFF
TRBJ1-6 | TRBV10-3 | CAISEPRAGQVLHF
NA | TRBV20-1 | CSAREDNEQYF
TRBJ1-6 | TRBV4-1 | CASSQRGHPNSPLHF
TRBJ2-7 | TRBV7-2 | CASMSAGGSSYEQYF
TRBJ1-4 | TRBV20-1 | CSASGQEDVKLFF
TRBJ2-1 | TRBV24-1 | CATSDHAVNEQFF
TRBJ1-5 | TRBV16 | CASSQSGEQPQHF
TRBJ2-1 | TRBV10-3 | CAISESTRASGRRNEQFF
NA | TRBV6-2/TRBV6-3 | CASSLQGTDYNEQYF
TRBJ2-7 | TRBV29-1 | CSAARDWRDEQYF
TRBJ2-5 | TRBV4-2 | CASSQVGGTGAPQETQYF
TRBJ2-1 | TRBV15 | CATSRVPANEQFF
TRBJ2-7 | TRBV20-1 | CSARDDRLASEQYF
TRBJ2-3 | TRBV20-1 | CSAIGTSGSTDTQYF
TRBJ2-7 | TRBV7-2 | CASSLSGGTDYEQYF
NA | TRBV27 | CASSQGQGGTYEQYF
TRBJ1-1 | TRBV7-2 | CASIFRVAGKTEAFF
TRBJ1-2 | TRBV5-1 | CASSFRTENYGYTF
TRBJ2-1 | TRBV5-1 | CASSLPSDEQFF
TRBJ1-2 | TRBV12-3/TRBV12-4 | CASRAVNYGYTF
TRBJ2-7 | TRBV27 | CASSRPGQGPYEQYF
TRBJ1-2 | TRBV20-1 | CGASRSGRGSYGYTF
NA | TRBV6-2/TRBV6-3 | CASRGTATYYEQYF
TRBJ2-1 | TRBV6-2/TRBV6-3 | CASSYVSTRDEQFF
TRBJ2-7 | TRBV6-5 | CASVRGAGSSYEQYF
TRBJ2-1 | TRBV5-1 | CASSPTSGGPGEQFF
TRBJ1-5 | TRBV6-6 | CASSYSEQGGHF
TRBJ2-7 | TRBV29-1 | CSVAGPSGRGTRSYEQYF
TRBJ1-6 | TRBV11-1 | CASSPWDRNSPLHF
TRBJ2-6 | TRBV9 | CASSVGWKSGANVLTF
TRBJ2-1 | TRBV6-5 | CASSSGFHNEQFF
TRBJ1-2 | TRBV24-1 | CATSERTASYGYTF
TRBJ2-7 | TRBV20-1 | CSATQGGSSYEQYF
TRBJ2-1 | TRBV7-8 | CASSHIGGGGVVNEQFF
TRBJ2-5 | TRBV5-6 | CASSPDPVWETQYF
TRBJ2-7 | TRBV20-1 | CSAGTTSAPYEQYF
TRBJ2-1 | TRBV6-2/TRBV6-3 | CASTFGGSSGSYNEQFF
TRBJ2-1 | TRBV6-5 | CASSYSTSGRSREQFF